This T cell receptor beta chain was obtained from a study of T cell changes during pregnancy in multiple sclerosis. There are 15 residues in the CDR3. The germline V gene has CDR1 KGHSH and CDR2 LQKENI. The V and J ends lost 3 bases and 5 bases respectively, with 17 bases between them. Data came from immunoSEQ multiplex PCR; TCRdb stores just in-frame clones and leaves some out. The sample yields tens of thousands of clones, roughly 86% seen once. This material consisted of peripheral blood, taken in the first trimester of pregnancy. The receptor was isolated from a female donor with multiple sclerosis, enrolled in a pregnancy study. The rearrangement links TRBV18 to TRBJ2-7; D unclear. The CDR3 DNA reads as TGTGCCAGCTCACCGTTTTTGCGAGGCGAGGACGAGCAGTACTTC. This sequence encodes CASSPFLRGEDEQYF.